This T cell receptor beta chain was identified in a study of identical twins. Study-level points and caveats: Carriage of fewer insertions was seen in abundant cord blood beta clonotypes, whereas memory repertoires showed none. Findings depended on cross-sectional statistics rather than tracking the same donors. Out-of-frame sharing of TCR alpha in monozygotic twins was underestimated by models. Out-of-frame alpha sequences common to twins exhibited a surplus of low generation probability.

The sample holds a few counts of this clonotype. Its matching antigen is unknown. The CDR3 extends over 17 amino acids. Trimming at V came to 1 base and at J to 3 bases, leaving 12 bases not matched to a gene. MiXCR, run by TCRdb on the 5' RACE reads, gives a single entry per CDR3 protein. The sample contains some 1,600,000 distinct CDR3 sequences, about 31% of which appear only once. The source of this sequence is a newborn girl in good health. The gene calls are TRBV12-3 or TRBV12-4 and TRBJ2-7; 7 bases map to TRBD2. Source material: cord blood. CDR3 nucleotide sequence: TGTGCCAGCAGTTTAGGTGTTAGGGCGGGAGTCTACTACGAGCAGTACTTC. Translating it yields CASSLGVRAGVYYEQYF.